These T cell receptor beta chains were read from a single sample in a study of T cell clusters in autoimmune cytopenias. TCRdb reworked the multiplex PCR reads into one entry per CDR3 protein, no DNA. The sample holds around 3,600 distinct CDR3 sequences. The sample was also reused in another study, on T cell repertoires in aging, cancer and after chemotherapy.

Sequencing input: peripheral blood. These receptor sequences come from a human donor in good health. CDR3s include the opening cysteine and the closing phenylalanine or tryptophan. Clone size, where shown, is once, few, many, or a class for clones that have expanded.

J gene: TRBJ2-5
V gene: TRBV15
clone size: medium-sized
CDR3 protein: CATSGGPRESGETQYF

J gene: TRBJ2-3
V gene: TRBV28
clone size: .
CDR3 protein: CASSSWGHSHHTQYF

J gene: TRBJ2-7
V gene: TRBV18
clone size: .
CDR3 protein: CASSLRDSSYEQYF

J gene: TRBJ1-6
V gene: TRBV7-6
clone size: medium-sized
CDR3 protein: CASSPRTGTGISPLHF

J gene: TRBJ1-5
V gene: TRBV28
clone size: .
CDR3 protein: CASQNRGNQPQHF

J gene: TRBJ2-3
V gene: TRBV5-4
clone size: .
CDR3 protein: CASSRGQGRGTDTQYF

J gene: TRBJ1-5
V gene: TRBV6-2/TRBV6-3
clone size: .
CDR3 protein: CASSYPGTGGDENQPQHF

J gene: TRBJ2-5
V gene: TRBV20-1
clone size: .
CDR3 protein: CSAKRYQETQYF

J gene: TRBJ1-4
V gene: TRBV5-1
clone size: .
CDR3 protein: CASSLAVNNEKLFF

J gene: TRBJ2-7
V gene: TRBV29-1
clone size: medium-sized
CDR3 protein: CSVEVGGVEQYF

J gene: TRBJ1-4
V gene: TRBV14
clone size: .
CDR3 protein: CASSQFRTGSNEKLFF

J gene: TRBJ2-3
V gene: TRBV7-9
clone size: .
CDR3 protein: CASSSGAVGDTQYF